What follows are 26 T cell receptor beta chains derived from one specimen sequenced in a study of blood T cell repertoires in COVID-19. Using immunoSEQ multiplex PCR, the repertoire was profiled, and TCRdb retains in-frame clones only, with some absent. Among roughly 320,000 clones listed, around nine tenths were seen once. Sequences were obtained from peripheral blood. These receptors all come from a man in his 70s with acute or convalescent COVID-19.

J is TRBJ1-1 and V is TRBV28, with TRBD1 matching over 7 bases. The length of the CDR3 is 15 residues. V lost 6 bases and J lost 6; bases outside the gene matches: 13. Per germline, CDR1 MDHEN and CDR2 SYDVKM. The chain's CDR3 is CASRKQGHLGSEAFF. The CDR3 DNA is TGTGCCAGCAGAAAACAGGGGCATTTAGGCTCTGAAGCTTTCTTT.

This clone is a singleton in its sample. The rearrangement links TRBV7-3 to TRBJ2-3, with 7 nucleotides matching TRBD2. V was clipped by 5 bases and J by 5 bases; unmatched bases: 13. The germline CDR1 and CDR2 sequences are SGHTA and FQGTGA. The CDR3 loop spans 16 amino acids. DNA for the CDR3: TGTGCCAGCAGCCTTTTGGGACTACTCAACGGAGATACGCAGTATTTT. Translated, it gives CASSLLGLLNGDTQYF.

This clone appeared once. The J gene is TRBJ2-5, the V gene TRBV24-1, with D perhaps matching TRBD2 (6 bases). CDR1 is KGHDR, CDR2 SFDVKD, per germline. The V and J ends lost 6 bases and 5 bases respectively, with 9 bases between them. The CDR3 totals 12 residues. The CDR3 here is CATSREPETQYF. CDR3 nucleotide sequence: TGTGCCACCAGTCGGGAGCCGGAGACCCAGTACTTC.

J is TRBJ2-7 and V is TRBV9; D possibly corresponds to TRBD1 (6 bases). This CDR3 is 14 amino acids long. Germline V gene sequence: CDR1 SGDLS, CDR2 YYNGEE. V was pared by 4 bases and J by 4 bases, with 15 bases between. This CDR3 is CASSSDRSPYEQYF. DNA of the CDR3: TGTGCCAGCAGCTCGGACAGATCCCCTTACGAGCAGTACTTC.

The chain employs TRBV28 and TRBJ2-3, with 8 bases that match TRBD2. Germline CDR1 MDHEN, CDR2 SYDVKM. Unmatched junction bases numbered 20, after V lost 3 bases and J lost 6 bases. This CDR3 has 19 residues. CDR3 in DNA: TGTGCCAGCAGTTTCCGACTTTATCCAGCGGGAGTCCTAGGGGATACGCAGTATTTT. Residues: CASSFRLYPAGVLGDTQYF.

This clone was found once. Here the CDR3 reads CASSGGQGAAYEQYF. In DNA form, the CDR3 reads TGTGCCAGCAGCGGGGGGCAGGGGGCGGCCTACGAGCAGTACTTC. The V gene is TRBV7-9, the J gene TRBJ2-7; TRBD1 matches 8 bases. Looked up from germline, CDR1 is SEHNR and CDR2 is FQNEAQ (reference sequence). CDR3 size: 15 residues. After removal of 5 bases from V and 2 bases from J, the junction contained 8 bases not matched to a gene.

V and J are TRBV7-9 and TRBJ2-1; possible D gene TRBD2, 6 bases. CDR3 size: 15 residues. Deletions cut 1 base from V and 8 bases from J, with 15 bases between. Germline CDR1 is SEHNR and CDR2 is FQNEAQ (reference sequence). The CDR3 DNA reads TGTGCCAGCAGCTTAGGCGGGACCCTCTCGTATGAGCAGTTCTTC. Amino acid sequence: CASSLGGTLSYEQFF.

V is TRBV5-4 and J is TRBJ2-1, with 8 nucleotides matching TRBD2. The CDR3 is 15 residues long. Germline-derived CDR1 and CDR2 are SGHNT and YYREEE (reference sequence). The V and J ends lost 3 bases and 1 base, in that order; junction bases with no gene match: 3. CDR3 region: CASSSSGSSYNEQFF. CDR3 in DNA: TGTGCCAGCAGCTCAAGCGGGAGTTCCTACAATGAGCAGTTCTTC.

The V call is TRBV3-1 (or the pseudogene TRBV3-2), the J call TRBJ2-5, with 10 bases aligning to TRBD2. Germline CDR1 is LGHDT and CDR2 is YNNKEL (reference sequence). V dropped 6 bases and J dropped 4; count of bases not matched to a gene: 2. The CDR3 consists of 13 residues. As DNA, the CDR3 is TGTGCCAGCAGTCGACTAGCGGGAGAGACCCAGTACTTC. Protein sequence: CASSRLAGETQYF.

The chain links TRBV5-4 to TRBJ2-3, with D perhaps TRBD2 (5 bases). The CDR3 extends over 15 amino acids. Per the germline V gene, CDR1 is SGHNT and CDR2 is YYREEE (reference sequence). Between the trimmed V and J ends, which lost 0 bases and 5 bases, there was a span of 13 bases. The CDR3 bases are TGTGCCAGCAGCTTGGTAGGGCTAGCCTTAGATACGCAGTATTTT. Its translation: CASSLVGLALDTQYF.

This sequence joins TRBV7-2 and TRBJ2-5; 11 bases agree with TRBD2. The CDR3 runs 18 residues. Germline lookup yields CDR1 SGHTA and CDR2 FQGNSA. J lost 3 bases, V lost 2 bases, and 11 bases had no gene match. The CDR3 reads CASSLSYPSGGSKETQYF. Here the CDR3 DNA reads TGTGCCAGCAGCTTAAGTTATCCTAGCGGGGGGTCGAAAGAGACCCAGTACTTC.

The chain employs TRBV18 and TRBJ2-7; TRBD2 might be the D (6 bases). CDR3 length: 15 amino acids. V shed 6 bases and J shed 2 bases, with 17 bases lying between them. Germline V gene data show CDR1 as KGHSH and CDR2 as LQKENI. CDR3 sequence: CASSLGTLITYEQYF. The CDR3 DNA follows: TGTGCCAGCTCCCTCGGGACTCTCATAACCTACGAGCAGTACTTC.

V usage is TRBV5-1 and J usage is TRBJ2-1, with a tentative D call TRBD1 (5 bases). The germline V and J ends were trimmed by 4 bases and 2 bases, with 13 bases remaining between them. CDR1 SGHRS and CDR2 YFSETQ come from the germline V gene. The CDR3 is 15 residues long. DNA for the CDR3: TGCGCCAGCAGCGTGACAGAGTCGGCCTACAATGAGCAGTTCTTC. As protein: CASSVTESAYNEQFF.

The V and J genes are TRBV7-2 and TRBJ2-7; 8 bases agree with TRBD2. The CDR3 totals 13 residues. CDR1 is SGHTA, CDR2 FQGNSA, per germline. The J segment lost 7 bases and the V segment lost 5 bases, leaving 7 bases of the junction unmatched. CDR3 bases: TGTGCCAGCAGCCCGGGGGGGCAATGGGAGCAGTACTTC. This sequence encodes CASSPGGQWEQYF.

V is TRBV28 and J is TRBJ1-5; maybe TRBD1 (6 bases). CDR1 is MDHEN, CDR2 SYDVKM, per germline. Trimming removed 6 bases at V and 6 bases at J, with 24 bases between. This CDR3 contains 17 residues. The CDR3: CASSLQQGKLASQPQHF. In DNA form, the CDR3 reads TGTGCCAGCAGCCTCCAGCAGGGGAAATTGGCTAGTCAGCCCCAGCATTTT.

This chain connects TRBV5-6 to TRBJ2-7, with 10 positions matching TRBD2. CDR3 length: 15 residues. The ends lost 4 bases at V and 3 bases at J; junction bases unmatched: 7. CDR1 is SGHDT, CDR2 YYEEEE, per germline. CDR3 DNA: TGTGCCAGCAGCCCCGGACTAGCGGCATACTACGAGCAGTACTTC. Protein sequence: CASSPGLAAYYEQYF.

This clone was seen once. The chain couples TRBV27 to TRBJ1-6; D is uncertain. This CDR3 is built from 16 residues. Germline CDR1 and CDR2: MNHEY and SMNVEV (reference sequence). V lost 6 bases and J 6 bases, leaving 18 bases between the germline ends. The DNA for the CDR3 is TGTGCCAGCAGCCCCAGGCGTGAGGGCGGTAATTCACCCCTCCACTTT. This encodes CASSPRREGGNSPLHF.

CDR3 nucleotide sequence: TGTGCCAGCAGTCAGGGGGCCAACGTCCTGACTTTC. This translates into CASSQGANVLTF. This chain joins TRBV2 and TRBJ2-6; D remains ambiguous. Germline CDR1 SNHLY, CDR2 FYNNEI. V shed 5 bases and J shed 4 bases, with 3 bases lying between them. This CDR3 comprises 12 residues.

The rearrangement uses TRBV20-1 and TRBJ2-2; D gene ambiguous. Trimming stripped 3 bases from V and 7 bases from J, with 12 bases between. Per germline, CDR1 DFQATT and CDR2 SNEGSKA (reference sequence). CDR3 length equals 13 residues. CDR3 in DNA: TGCAGTGCTAGTTGGTCCGCGCACGGGGAGCTGTTTTTT. Amino acid sequence: CSASWSAHGELFF.

The rearrangement uses TRBV4-3 and TRBJ1-1, with D tentatively TRBD1 (6 bases). Germline CDR1 LGHNA, CDR2 YSLEER. Deletions cut 3 bases from V and 1 base from J, with 9 bases between. The CDR3 totals 14 residues. CDR3 sequence (DNA): TGCGCCAGCAGCCACCTGACAGGGAACACTGAAGCTTTCTTT. Translation gives CASSHLTGNTEAFF.

The rearrangement uses TRBV9 and TRBJ1-2; 8 positions match TRBD1. V lost 0 bases to trimming and J lost 3 bases; unmatched junction nucleotides: 7. CDR1 and CDR2 from the germline V gene are SGDLS and YYNGEE. The CDR3 loop spans 16 amino acids. CDR3 nucleotides: TGTGCCAGCAGCGTAGACGACAGGGGATTTGACTATGGCTACACCTTC. Translation gives CASSVDDRGFDYGYTF.

V is TRBV6-5 and J is TRBJ1-2; D is possibly TRBD1 (5 bases). The CDR3 length is 14 residues. Trimming took 6 bases from V and 2 from J, leaving 13 bases between them. CDR1 is MNHEY and CDR2 is SVGAGI in the germline V gene. The CDR3 DNA sequence: TGTGCCAGCAGGTTGGATGCAGGGAACTATGGCTACACCTTC. Its translation: CASRLDAGNYGYTF.

The chain combines TRBV5-4 with TRBJ1-1, with a tentative D call TRBD1 (5 bases). The CDR3 length is 15 residues. Looked up from germline, CDR1 is SGHNT and CDR2 is YYREEE (reference sequence). V shed 3 bases and J shed 6 bases, with 18 bases lying between them. CDR3 bases: TGTGCCAGCAGCTCAATCTACCCTGGAGGGGCTGAAGCTTTCTTT. Translated: CASSSIYPGGAEAFF.

This clone was seen a handful of times. The gene calls are TRBV10-2 and TRBJ2-5; a weak D match, TRBD1 (6 bases). This CDR3 has 14 residues. In germline, CDR1 is WSHSY, CDR2 SAAADI. Deletions cut 7 bases from V and 5 bases from J, with 17 bases between. CDR3 coding DNA: TGCGCCAGCACTAAGACAGGTTCGGAGGAGACCCAGTACTTC. Translation: CASTKTGSEETQYF.

The sample holds one count of this clone. The chain combines TRBV30 with TRBJ2-2, with D perhaps TRBD2 (6 bases). Between the trimmed V and J ends, which lost 0 bases and 8 bases, there was a span of 16 bases. The CDR3 is 15 amino acids. Germline CDR1 is GTSNPN and CDR2 is SVGIG (reference sequence). DNA of the CDR3: TGTGCCTGGAGTGTGGGGCTAGCGTTTGGAGGGGAGCTGTTTTTT. This translates into CAWSVGLAFGGELFF.

V usage is TRBV28 and J usage is TRBJ2-2; 7 bases are a match to TRBD1. J was trimmed by 6 bases and V by 5 bases; bases with no gene match: 9. The CDR3 covers 15 residues. CDR1 and CDR2 from the germline V gene are MDHEN and SYDVKM. The CDR3 spells CASSRGRTGSGELFF. CDR3 DNA sequence: TGTGCCAGCAGTAGGGGGCGAACCGGCTCCGGGGAGCTGTTTTTT.